This TCR beta chain was identified during a study of PD-L1 blockade in urothelial cancer. Whole-study context: Patients had undergone 0 to 3 prior chemotherapy regimens. General study results and limits: Blood clones associated with the tumor expanded more at 3 weeks in durable-benefit patients.

Synthetic TCR analog templates were added to each PCR reaction. TCRdb keeps only in-frame clones here, not all; method: immunoSEQ multiplex PCR. In the table there are about 35,000 clones, 35% to 40% of which are singletons. The ends lost 8 bases at V and 5 bases at J; junction bases unmatched: 8. CDR1 GTSNPN and CDR2 SVGIG come from the germline V gene (reference sequence). The CDR3 has 12 residues. For this clone: Its cognate antigen is unknown.

Sequences were derived from tumor tissue, sampled before atezolizumab (anti-PD-L1) treatment. The TCR sequence derives from a man in his 60s with urothelial cancer. The chain links TRBV30 to TRBJ1-1, with 7 nucleotides matching TRBD1. CDR3 bases: TGTGCCAGTAACAGGGGAGGGACTGAAGCTTTCTTT. This sequence encodes CASNRGGTEAFF.